This note documents a single TCR beta chain sequence. Its antigen is unknown. These data originate in a study of identifying expanded T cells in peripheral blood. Study findings and constraints: Over around two and four weeks, about 15 and 19 clones changed, versus approximately 1.2 between replicates.

Produced via immunoSEQ multiplex PCR; TCRdb's table is partial and in-frame only. The table records more than 45,000 clones, roughly 90% of them present only once. Germline values: CDR1 GTSNPN, CDR2 SVGIG (reference sequence). The CDR3 is 17 residues long. The trim removed 2 bases at V and 1 base at J, leaving 11 bases unmatched. The chain is built from TRBV30 and TRBJ1-1, with 9 nucleotides matching TRBD1. Specimen: blood. This receptor was taken from a person between 18 and 70 years old in good health. CDR3 sequence reads: CAWSPGTGPTRNTEAFF. CDR3 in DNA: TGTGCCTGGAGTCCCGGGACAGGGCCAACCAGGAACACTGAAGCTTTCTTT.